This is a list of T cell receptor beta chains from one sample in a study of cytomegalovirus exposure and HLA in healthy donors. The repertoire was sequenced with immunoSEQ multiplex PCR; TCRdb's copy has only in-frame clones and lacks some. The sample shows around 140,000 clones, around 80% of them seen only once. Sequencing was carried out using PBMCs. These receptors were taken from a man aged 40-49 years in good health and CMV-seropositive. CDR3s include the opening cysteine and the closing phenylalanine or tryptophan.

v_call	j_call	cdr3_aa
TRBV6-6	TRBJ2-1	CASSASGIEQFF
TRBV19	TRBJ1-4	CASTLIEDPERNEKLFF
TRBV7-3	TRBJ2-5	CASSPTGYQETQYF
TRBV27	TRBJ2-3	CASSLRTSGRGDTQYF
TRBV18	TRBJ2-7	CASSLGDIYEQYF
TRBV9	TRBJ2-1	CASPGGSGKYYNEQFF
TRBV27	TRBJ1-1	CASSEINSDSPEAFF
TRBV27	TRBJ2-5	CASSSWTGGETQYF
TRBV11-2	TRBJ2-7	CASSLDNREEQYF
TRBV20-1	TRBJ1-5	CSALGIGPQHF
TRBV5-4	TRBJ1-1	CASGWGLNTEAFF
TRBV7-2	TRBJ2-2	CASSLSFYTGELFF
TRBV7-9	TRBJ1-4	CASSPEGQPRGKLFF
TRBV28	TRBJ2-2	CASSRRLVGTGELFF
TRBV2	TRBJ1-2	CASSEGGRDGYTF
TRBV28	TRBJ2-7	CASSPSGQGSYEQYF
TRBV9	TRBJ1-3	CASSERNSGGNTIYF
TRBV5-4	TRBJ2-4	CASSPRPDNKGNIQYF
TRBV5-1	TRBJ1-4	CASSPSLPRGDGEKLFF
TRBV6-1	TRBJ1-2	CASSAISENDGYTF
TRBV9	TRBJ2-6	CASSLPGGTGANVLTF
TRBV20-1	TRBJ1-2	CSAREYGYTF
TRBV5-6	TRBJ2-5	CAGSPGQQETQYF
TRBV10-3	TRBJ1-6	CAITPFPNSPLHF
TRBV4-2	TRBJ2-2	CASSARLGTLNTGELFF
TRBV9	TRBJ2-2	CASSPPQVGEGRTGELFF
TRBV18	TRBJ2-3	CASSPPWLAGENTQYF
TRBV28	TRBJ1-1	CASRRQGNTEAFF
TRBV6-1	TRBJ1-2	CASSEAGPPNYGYTF
TRBV19	TRBJ1-5	CASSLKRTGKNQPQHF
TRBV28	TRBJ2-7	CACGGGWEWGEQYF
TRBV4-2	TRBJ2-3	CASSPLPGVVDTQYF
TRBV5-1	TRBJ1-2	CASSLSRRDYGYTF
TRBV2	TRBJ2-7	CASSLRLADYEQYF
TRBV20-1	TRBJ2-1	CSFTRAGEQFF
TRBV19	TRBJ1-4	CASSTGQGSEKLFF
TRBV28	TRBJ1-1	CASSPGTGGLARAFF
TRBV29-1	TRBJ2-2	CSVTGQSSNTGELFF
TRBV11-3	TRBJ2-7	CASSLGVGRSYEQYF
TRBV11-3	TRBJ2-1	CASSLQGTGLPYNEQFF
TRBV6-1	TRBJ2-7	CASSESGLAGGTPYEQYF
TRBV7-9	TRBJ2-4	CSSSAQTSGGAKNIQYF
TRBV7-3	TRBJ1-5	CASSPDREYSNQPQHF
TRBV15	TRBJ2-5	CATSREWGDQETQYF
TRBV23-1	TRBJ2-1	CASSLDLTGTGGFDEQFF
TRBV9	TRBJ1-5	CASSRGQGDQPQHF
TRBV19	TRBJ2-5	CASSIRGSSGSGETQYF
TRBV9	TRBJ1-1	CASSEPTLTGSTEAFF